These 12 T cell receptor beta chains were sequenced from one sample in a study of blood T cell repertoires in COVID-19. Repertoires were generated with immunoSEQ multiplex PCR, while TCRdb's copy carries only in-frame clones and drops some. Counted here are around 110,000 clones, about three quarters occurring once; the ten biggest clones make up approximately 6.2%. Material: peripheral blood. All receptors derive from an elderly man with COVID-19, enrolled during active disease.

In its sample, this clone was seen a few times. The chain employs TRBV21-1 and TRBJ2-1; TRBD2 is the table's D call and was not checked against the DNA. TRBV21-1 is assigned pseudogene status. The CDR3 spans 17 residues. Here the CDR3 DNA reads TGTGCCAGCAGCAAAGGGAGACTAGCGGGCTCCTACAATGAGCAGTTCTTC. This gives the protein CASSKGRLAGSYNEQFF.

V gene TRBV7-9 combines with J gene TRBJ1-5; TRBD1 matches at 9 bases. Looked up from germline, CDR1 is SEHNR and CDR2 is FQNEAQ (reference sequence). Unmatched junction bases numbered 8, after V lost 2 bases and J lost 3 bases. The CDR3 is 17 amino acids. In DNA form, the CDR3 reads TGTGCCAGCAGCTTACTTGGCGGGACAGGGAACAATCAGCCCCAGCATTTT. This sequence encodes CASSLLGGTGNNQPQHF.

The chain joins TRBV11-3 to TRBJ2-7; 8 bases are shared with TRBD1. Germline assignment: CDR1 SGHNT and CDR2 YENEEA. This CDR3 is built from 14 residues. The J segment lost 6 bases and the V segment lost 3 bases, leaving 7 bases of the junction unmatched. CDR3: CASSLGQGAGEQYF. The CDR3 DNA sequence: TGTGCCAGCAGCTTGGGCCAGGGGGCGGGCGAGCAGTACTTC.

This clone was seen more than once but under ten times. V is TRBV11-2 and J is TRBJ2-1, with 8 bases that match TRBD2. The CDR3 has 19 residues. The V gene's germline CDR1 is SGHAT and CDR2 FQNNGV. Losses at the gene ends were 5 bases for V and 5 bases for J; bases not matched to a gene: 20. The chain's CDR3 is CASSPTSAGRALQHNEQFF. In DNA, the CDR3 is TGTGCCAGCAGCCCGACTAGCGCGGGGAGGGCCCTCCAGCACAATGAGCAGTTCTTC. Supplemented by reference TRBV11-2 and TRBJ2-1, the full variable domain reads EAGVAQSPRYKIIEKRQSVAFWCNPISGHATLYWYQQILGQGPKLLIQFQNNGVVDDSQLPKDRFSAERLKGVDSTLKIQPAKLEDSAVYLCASSPTSAGRALQHNEQFFGPGTRLTVL.

V is TRBV7-9 and J is TRBJ2-2; D uncertain. The CDR3 is 17 amino acids. V was pared by 1 base and J by 3 bases, with 15 bases between. The germline V gene encodes CDR1 SEHNR and CDR2 FQNEAQ (reference sequence). The CDR3 protein is CASSLDLIDTYTGELFF. CDR3 bases: TGTGCCAGCAGCTTAGACCTTATTGACACCTACACCGGGGAGCTGTTTTTT.

This clone was observed a single time. The rearrangement links TRBV28 to TRBJ2-4; D is perhaps TRBD2 (6 bases). Trimming stripped 0 bases from V and 3 bases from J, with 21 bases between. Germline CDR1 reads MDHEN; CDR2 reads SYDVKM. This CDR3 is built from 19 residues. Here the CDR3 reads CASSLWGDWSSYVKNIQYF. DNA for the CDR3: TGTGCCAGCAGTTTATGGGGGGACTGGTCTAGCTACGTCAAAAACATTCAGTACTTC. Using reference TRBV28 and TRBJ2-4 for the parts outside the CDR3, the full variable domain is DVKVTQSSRYLVKRTGEKVFLECVQDMDHENMFWYRQDPGLGLRLIYFSYDVKMKEKGDIPEGYSVSREKKERFSLILESASTNQTSMYLCASSLWGDWSSYVKNIQYFGAGTRLSVL.

This clone was seen a handful of times. The chain joins TRBV29-1 to TRBJ1-2; 8 bases line up with TRBD1. V dropped 7 bases and J dropped 0; count of bases not matched to a gene: 7. The CDR3 has 14 amino acids. CDR1 is SQVTM, CDR2 ANQGSEA, per germline. The CDR3 nucleotides are TGCAGCGCTATACAGGGGGATTCTAACTATGGCTACACCTTC. Its protein product is CSAIQGDSNYGYTF.

The CDR3 is CASSSRTSGSYEQYF. The CDR3 DNA is TGTGCCAGTAGTTCACGGACTAGCGGGAGCTACGAGCAGTACTTC. The chain employs TRBV19 and TRBJ2-7, with 13 bases lining up with TRBD2. Unmatched junction bases numbered 4, after V lost 5 bases and J lost 3 bases. Per germline, CDR1 LNHDA and CDR2 SQIVND (reference sequence). The CDR3 totals 15 residues.

This clone was detected a few times. This chain links TRBV5-4 with TRBJ1-3; D is possibly TRBD1 (5 bases). The CDR3 is 16 amino acids. CDR1 is SGHNT, CDR2 YYREEE, per germline (reference sequence). Trimming left V 2 bases short and J 4 bases short, with 16 bases between. CDR3 loop: CASSFFGQGKGNTIYF. DNA of the CDR3: TGTGCCAGCAGCTTTTTCGGGCAGGGAAAAGGAAACACCATATATTTT. The whole variable domain, filled in from reference TRBV5-4 and TRBJ1-3, reads ETGVTQSPTHLIKTRGQQVTLRCSSQSGHNTVSWYQQALGQGPQFIFQYYREEENGRGNFPPRFSGLQFPNYSSELNVNALELDDSALYLCASSFFGQGKGNTIYFGEGSWLTVV.

This chain links TRBV6-1 with TRBJ1-6; 8 bases map to TRBD1. The CDR3 sequence is 14 residues long. The ends lost 6 bases at V and 6 bases at J; junction bases unmatched: 4. The V gene's germline CDR1 is MNHNS and CDR2 SASEGT. The CDR3 loop reads CASSMDRANSPLHF. CDR3 DNA: TGTGCCAGCAGCATGGACAGGGCTAATTCACCCCTCCACTTT.

The rearrangement links TRBV24-1 to TRBJ1-1; D is ambiguous. Germline CDR1 KGHDR, CDR2 SFDVKD. V lost 7 bases to trimming and J lost 2 bases, with 10 bases between them. The CDR3 runs 13 residues. CDR3 nucleotides: TGTGCCACCAGGCCAAACAGTAACACTGAAGCTTTCTTT. The encoded protein is CATRPNSNTEAFF.

This clone came up a few times. The chain carries TRBV2 and TRBJ2-1; TRBD2 matches 8 bases. CDR1 is SNHLY and CDR2 is FYNNEI in the germline V gene. The ends lost 0 bases at V and 6 bases at J; junction bases unmatched: 13. There are 18 residues in the CDR3. CDR3 protein: CASSEALIGAGAGNEQFF. CDR3 nucleotides: TGTGCCAGCAGTGAAGCGCTTATAGGAGCGGGAGCGGGCAATGAGCAGTTCTTC.